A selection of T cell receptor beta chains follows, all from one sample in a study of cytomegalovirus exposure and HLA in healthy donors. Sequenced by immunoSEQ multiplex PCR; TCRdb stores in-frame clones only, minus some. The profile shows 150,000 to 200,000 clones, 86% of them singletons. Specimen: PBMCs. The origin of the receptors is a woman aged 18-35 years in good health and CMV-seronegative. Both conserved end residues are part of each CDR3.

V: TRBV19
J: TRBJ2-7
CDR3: CASTPGQGSYEQYF

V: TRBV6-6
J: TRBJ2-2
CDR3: CASSHGTSANTGELFF

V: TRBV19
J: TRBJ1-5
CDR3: CASNPDRTSNQPQHF

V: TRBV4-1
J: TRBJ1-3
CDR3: CASSQAQGSGNTIYF

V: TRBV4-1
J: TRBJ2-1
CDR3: CASSHRLKNSSYNEQFF

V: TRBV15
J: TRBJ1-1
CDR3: CATARGGGNTEAFF

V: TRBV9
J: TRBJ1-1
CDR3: CASSDPRQGPPGTEAFF

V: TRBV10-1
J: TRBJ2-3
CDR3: CASSTSRSTDTQYF

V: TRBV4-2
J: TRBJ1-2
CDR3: CASSQEPDRGYGYTF

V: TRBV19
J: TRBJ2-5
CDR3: CASRGLNQETQYF